This TCR beta chain was sequenced during a study of blood T cell repertoires in COVID-19. A remark on this clone: Other DNA sequences within the sample encode an identical CDR3.

Using immunoSEQ multiplex PCR, the repertoire was profiled, and TCRdb retains in-frame clones only, with some absent. The sample has about 140,000 clones; approximately 90% are singletons. The V end was cut by 3 bases, the J end by 2 bases, with 4 bases between. The germline gives CDR1 SGDLS, CDR2 YYNGEE. The CDR3 loop spans 12 amino acids. The source material was peripheral blood. This receptor was obtained from a woman aged 45-59 years with acute or convalescent COVID-19. The chain is built from TRBV9 and TRBJ2-3; the D is unclear. CDR3 region: CASSALTDTQYF. CDR3 DNA sequence: TGTGCCAGCAGCGCCCTCACAGATACGCAGTATTTT.